These 2 T cell receptor beta chains were sequenced from one sample in a study of human T cells and chemical hapten exposure. Using its own MiXCR run on the RACE reads, TCRdb lists one record per CDR3 protein. Among 180,000 or so distinct CDR3 sequences listed, roughly a quarter were seen once. Time point given: patch test 3, about 24 weeks after DPC sensitization. Sample treatment: therapeutic diphenylcyclopropenone sensitization with weekly scalp DPC. The source material was whole blood, sampled in connection with sensitization to the hapten diphenylcyclopropenone (DPC). The receptors were sampled from a middle-aged woman with alopecia areata. Some clones in this sample may be carry-over from other donors' samples.

This chain joins TRBV4-3 and TRBJ2-7, with TRBD1 matching over 10 bases. The CDR3 has 15 amino acids. Trimming cost V 1 base and J 3 bases; bases outside gene matches: 3. Germline CDR1 LGHNA, CDR2 YSLEER. The CDR3 coding sequence is TGCGCCAGCAGCCAAGCGTGGGACAGGGGCTACGAGCAGTACTTC. Its translation is CASSQAWDRGYEQYF.

This clonotype was picked up a small number of times. The chain uses TRBV20-1 and TRBJ1-2, with TRBD1 identical over 11 bases. The J segment lost 7 bases and the V segment lost 0 bases, leaving 10 bases of the junction unmatched. Per the germline V gene, CDR1 is DFQATT and CDR2 is SNEGSKA (reference sequence). This CDR3 region has 16 residues. This chain's CDR3 is CSARDNGQGAGVGYTF. CDR3 nucleotides: TGCAGTGCTAGAGATAACGGACAGGGGGCGGGAGTTGGCTACACCTTC.